This TCR beta chain was captured by sequencing in a study of cytomegalovirus exposure and HLA in healthy donors. Points from the study as a whole: In a later analysis, TCR beta V- and J-gene trimming showed a link to a missense DCLRE1C variant.

On this clone: Its antigen is as yet unknown.

It was healthy bone marrow donors who served as donors. PCR used 60 Vbeta primers and 13 Jbeta primers. How the authors handled the data: Unique TCR beta chains totaled 80 million to 100 million in a later count, with roughly 10 million of them shared. TCRdb keeps only in-frame clones here, not all; method: immunoSEQ multiplex PCR. V, J and clone size reflect that table, while D and trimming were determined from the DNA. The sample contains around 150,000 clones, around 75% of which appear only once. V lost 8 bases, J lost 11 bases, and 7 bases stayed unmatched. The CDR3 length is 12 residues. The germline V gene encodes CDR1 MNHNS and CDR2 SASEGT.

This receptor was taken from a human donor in good health. The chain carries TRBV6-1 and TRBJ1-5, with 9 bases matching TRBD1. The sequencing sample was made of PBMCs. The CDR3 here is CASLSGTGTQHF. The CDR3 region has the DNA TGTGCCAGCCTATCAGGGACAGGGACCCAGCATTTT.